This entry describes one T cell receptor (beta chain). The assay was immunoSEQ multiplex PCR, and TCRdb's table has in-frame clones only and misses some. This sample carries roughly 11,000 clones, around 80% of them seen once, and the ten largest clones take approximately 2.4%. This entry comes from a study of chemoradiotherapy in HPV16-positive cancers. CDR3 length: 15 amino acids. Between the trimmed V and J ends, which lost 0 bases and 3 bases, there was a span of 11 bases. CDR1 and CDR2 from the germline V gene are LNHNV and YYDKDF (reference sequence). This specimen was collected from a patient who underwent chemoradiotherapy. The genes are TRBV15 and TRBJ1-2; D not certain. The clonotype originates from a human donor with HPV-associated anogenital cancer. DNA of the CDR3: TGTGCCACCAGCAGAGATGTTGAGGTCGACTATGGCTACACCTTC. This gives the protein CATSRDVEVDYGYTF. Variable domain in full (rest from reference TRBV15 and TRBJ1-2): DAMVIQNPRYQVTQFGKPVTLSCSQTLNHNVMYWYQQKSSQAPKLLFHYYDKDFNNEADTPDNFQSRRPNTSFCFLDIRSPGLGDTAMYLCATSRDVEVDYGYTFGSGTRLTVV.